This T cell receptor beta chain was identified in a study of blood T cell repertoires in COVID-19. Across the whole study: COVID-19 samples from acute and convalescent phases originated in the United States, Italy and Spain. Nucleic acid was either cDNA or gDNA, and it came from T cells, B-cell-depleted T cells, or PBMCs.

Original data processing: Scientists estimated how many nucleated cells there were by amplifying reference gene primers. Generated by immunoSEQ multiplex PCR, the TCRdb table keeps only in-frame clones and is missing some. V, J and clone size derive from that table, while D and trimming were established from the DNA sequence. The sample has around 140,000 clones, approximately 81% seen once. The ends were cut back, 4 bases at V and 1 base at J, with 13 bases in the middle. This CDR3 spans 15 amino acids. Germline-derived CDR1 and CDR2 are PRHDT and FYEKMQ (reference sequence). The sequenced sample was peripheral blood. The sequence derives from a human donor with acute or convalescent COVID-19. The donor label of this sample is uncertain. The rearrangement uses TRBV13 and TRBJ1-2; D is perhaps TRBD1 (6 bases). For the CDR3, the DNA is TGTGCCAGCAGCTCGGCAACAGGGAGTAACTATGGCTACACCTTC. Translating it yields CASSSATGSNYGYTF.